Below are 20 T cell receptor beta chains sequenced from a single sample in a study of breast tumors, draining lymph nodes, adjacent tissues. Axillary draining lymph nodes of breast cancer patients supplied the node samples. TCRdb reanalysed the multiplex PCR reads using MiXCR and keeps one entry per CDR3 protein. Here the sample spans about 200,000 distinct CDR3 sequences, approximately 33% being singletons. The sequenced sample consisted of axillary lymph node tissue. These receptors were collected from a female donor with breast cancer. Some clones in this sample may be carry-over from other donors' samples.

Concerning this clonotype itself: Possible read error: a much larger clone is one base away. The rearrangement uses TRBV28 and TRBJ1-4; no firm D call. The V gene lost 8 bases and the J gene lost 9 bases, with 16 bases spanning the gap. Germline CDR1 reads MDHEN; CDR2 reads SYDVKM. This CDR3 is 13 amino acids long. The CDR3 DNA reads TGTGCCAGCCAGTTTGTTGGAGGCCAAAAACTGTTTTTT. Its protein product is CASQFVGGQKLFF.

Comments on this clonotype: The conserved phenylalanine or tryptophan is not found at the CDR3 terminus, so this likely reflects a read error. The limits of the CDR3 on the DNA are not certain, so only TCRdb's listed CDR3 is given. The V and J genes are TRBV5-1 and TRBJ2-7; TRBD2 is the table's D call and was not checked against the DNA. Germline CDR1 and CDR2: SGHRS and YFSETQ. The CDR3 is 9 residues long, counting both termini. CDR3 region: CASSNILAG.

The chain links TRBV2 to TRBJ1-5; unclear D gene. This CDR3 region has 15 residues. V lost 5 bases and J 11 bases, leaving 22 bases between the germline ends. CDR1 is SNHLY and CDR2 is FYNNEI in the germline V gene. The CDR3, as DNA: TGTGCCAGCAGTACCGCGGGAGGAAACCAAGAGACCCAGCATTTT. Amino acid sequence: CASSTAGGNQETQHF.

The chain couples TRBV29-1 to TRBJ2-3, with D uncertain. The CDR3 has 9 amino acids. V shed 7 bases and J shed 5 bases, with 4 bases lying between them. CDR1 and CDR2 from the germline V gene are SQVTM and ANQGSEA. In DNA form, the CDR3 reads TGCAGCGCAGGAGATACGCAGTATTTT. Its translation is CSAGDTQYF.

This clonotype came up a few times. A read error is possible here, since a much larger clone lies one base away. The V and J genes are TRBV5-1 and TRBJ2-7; the match to TRBD2 covers 11 bases. Germline V lookup: CDR1 SGHRS, CDR2 YFSETQ. This CDR3 has 16 residues. This CDR3 reads CASSLQGSGGVYERYF. DNA of the CDR3: TGCGCCAGCAGCTTGCAGGGTAGCGGGGGGGTGTACGAGCGGTACTTC.

The table lists this clonotype with many counts. The chain joins TRBV12-3 or TRBV12-4 to TRBJ2-2, with 7 bases matching TRBD1. This CDR3 is built from 14 residues. V was pared by 6 bases and J by 3 bases, with 4 bases of the junction left unmatched. The CDR3 protein is CASSPTGYTGELFF. The CDR3 nucleotides read TGTGCCAGCAGCCCGACAGGGTACACCGGGGAGCTGTTTTTT.

On this clonotype: The CDR3 does not close with the conserved phenylalanine or tryptophan, likely indicating a read error. The CDR3 reads CSEEGGLTTDTQYS. In DNA, the CDR3 is TGCAGCGAGGAGGGGGGACTAACCACAGATACGCAGTATTCT. The gene calls are TRBV29-1 and TRBJ2-3, with D possibly being TRBD2 (7 bases). V lost 7 bases, J lost 2 bases, and 16 bases lay in between. The germline gives CDR1 SQVTM, CDR2 ANQGSEA. The CDR3 covers 14 residues.

This clonotype came up many times. The chain recombines TRBV19 with TRBJ2-7; no definite D call. The CDR3 loop spans 15 amino acids. Germline lookup yields CDR1 LNHDA and CDR2 SQIVND (reference sequence). Trimming took off 2 bases at V and 2 bases at J, with 13 bases between the two ends. The CDR3 sequence: CASSISGVKAYEQYF. The CDR3 bases are TGTGCCAGTAGTATATCAGGAGTCAAGGCCTACGAGCAGTACTTC.

About this clonotype: At one end, the junction sequence differs from germline, possibly due to a read error. The chain employs TRBV24-1 and TRBJ1-5; no definite D call. Per germline, CDR1 KGHDR and CDR2 SFDVKD. The CDR3 runs to 13 residues. CDR3 sequence reads: CATSDYTNQPQRF. CDR3 bases: TGTGCCACCAGTGATTACACGAATCAGCCCCAGCGTTTT.

The chain has TRBV6-4 and TRBJ1-6; TRBD1 might be the D (6 bases). The CDR3 is made up of 17 amino acids. Trimming left V 2 bases short and J 7 bases short, with 18 bases between. CDR1 and CDR2 (germline): MRHNA, SNTAGT. The CDR3 nucleotides are TGTGCCAGCAGTGACGGCATCACAGGGTTTTACAATTCACCCCTCCACTTT. This encodes CASSDGITGFYNSPLHF.

This clonotype has a count of ten or more. The V call is TRBV20-1, the J call TRBJ2-2, with 7 nucleotides matching TRBD1. The CDR3 consists of 14 residues. CDR1 is DFQATT, CDR2 SNEGSKA, per germline (reference sequence). The junction had 8 bases not matched to a gene; V was cut back by 4 bases and J by 6 bases. The CDR3 nucleotides are TGCAGTGCTAAAGGGACAGATCCCGCCGGGGAGCTGTTTTTT. This translates into CSAKGTDPAGELFF.

In the case of this clonotype: A much larger clone differs by one base, so this may be a read error. This chain connects TRBV20-1 to TRBJ2-3; 8 bases fit TRBD2. The CDR3 spans 16 residues. Per germline, CDR1 DFQATT and CDR2 SNEGSKA (reference sequence). The junction had 12 bases not matched to a gene; V was cut back by 5 bases and J by 2 bases. The chain's CDR3 is CSADRLGGGPTDTQYF. In DNA form, the CDR3 reads TGCAGTGCTGACCGGCTCGGGGGGGGCCCCACAGATACGCAGTATTTT.

Turning to this clonotype: The limits of the CDR3 on the DNA are not certain, so only TCRdb's listed CDR3 is given. The CDR3 reads CSGDKGWLHLRFGDQHF. This chain uses TRBV29-1 with TRBJ1-5; the D call TRBD1 from the table was never checked on the DNA. The CDR3 is made up of 17 amino acids, end residues included. CDR1 and CDR2 (germline): SQVTM, ANQGSEA.

At least ten counts were recorded for this clonotype. This rearrangement joins TRBV11-3 to TRBJ2-1; D is unresolved. CDR1 and CDR2 (germline): SGHNT, YENEEA. The CDR3 spans 13 residues. V was trimmed by 3 bases and J by 7 bases, leaving 10 bases between them. The CDR3 region has the DNA TGTGCCAGCAGCTTGACACCTCAGAATGAGCAGTTCTTC. Encoded protein: CASSLTPQNEQFF.

The table lists this clonotype with many counts. The V gene is TRBV7-6, the J gene TRBJ2-3; D gene unclear. The CDR3 is 13 residues long. In germline, CDR1 is SGHVS, CDR2 FNYEAQ. The V gene lost 1 base and the J gene lost 8 bases, with 10 bases spanning the gap. The CDR3 reads CASSLEGSGTQYF. CDR3 nucleotide sequence: TGTGCCAGCAGCTTAGAAGGGTCGGGTACGCAGTATTTT.

This clonotype was picked up many times. The CDR3 sequence is CAWSLKGFIYSPLHF. The CDR3 DNA reads as TGTGCCTGGAGTCTGAAAGGGTTCATCTATTCACCCCTCCACTTT. The chain recombines TRBV30 with TRBJ1-6; D gene uncertain. Germline V lookup: CDR1 GTSNPN, CDR2 SVGIG (reference sequence). Trimming took 2 bases from V and 8 from J, leaving 16 bases between them. The CDR3 runs to 15 residues.

CDR3 sequence (DNA): TGTGCCAGCAGTCACCGCTCCGGGCAGGGAAACACCATATATTTT. This sequence encodes CASSHRSGQGNTIYF. The genes are TRBV6-5 and TRBJ1-3, with D unclear. Looked up from germline, CDR1 is MNHEY and CDR2 is SVGAGI. The CDR3 runs to 15 residues. V was clipped by 5 bases and J by 4 bases, with 15 bases between them.

This clonotype was seen repeatedly, ten times or more. The CDR3 DNA sequence: TGCGCCAGCAGCCAAGAACCCCCACGGGGCAAACCCCTCCACTTT. This encodes CASSQEPPRGKPLHF. This chain uses TRBV4-1 with TRBJ1-6; TRBD1 might be the D (5 bases). The CDR3 spans 15 residues. With 0 bases removed from V and 12 bases from J, the gap between germline ends came to 15 bases. Germline loops: CDR1 MGHRA, CDR2 YSYEKL.

This sequence joins TRBV20-1 and TRBJ1-5; D gene uncertain. This CDR3 has 13 amino acids. The germline gives CDR1 DFQATT, CDR2 SNEGSKA (reference sequence). The ends were cut back, 6 bases at V and 14 bases at J, with 23 bases in the middle. The CDR3 DNA is TGCAGTGCCCGGAAGAGCGGGGTCGGCAATGAGCATTTT. This translates into CSARKSGVGNEHF.

This clonotype was seen at least ten times. The chain joins TRBV20-1 to TRBJ2-1; 13 bases fit TRBD2. The V gene end was trimmed by 3 bases and the J gene end by 6 bases; junction bases not matched to a gene: 8. Looked up from germline, CDR1 is DFQATT and CDR2 is SNEGSKA (reference sequence). The CDR3 is 16 amino acids. CDR3 nucleotides: TGCAGTGCTAGCTCCCCGGGACTAGCGGGGTTCAATGAGCAGTTCTTC. Encoded protein: CSASSPGLAGFNEQFF.